This is a list of T cell receptor beta chains from one sample in a study of blood T cell repertoires in COVID-19. Here immunoSEQ multiplex PCR was the method, and the copy in TCRdb shows in-frame clones only, minus some. The sample includes about 120,000 clones, approximately 80% of them seen just once. The sample taken for sequencing was peripheral blood. The receptors were sampled from a human donor in a cohort sampled during active COVID-19. Both conserved end residues are trimmed from each CDR3. A D gene is named only where the DNA matches it firmly.

D,V,J,CDR3
-,TRBV18,TRBJ2-5,ASSPRQVQETQY
TRBD2,TRBV5-5,TRBJ2-5,ASSLSRTSGAETQY
TRBD1,TRBV5-1,TRBJ1-4,ASSPRDSPNEKLF
TRBD1,TRBV7-2,TRBJ2-7,ASSFGTGGGYEQY
-,TRBV5-1,TRBJ2-3,ASSLAGKLADTQY
-,TRBV6-1,TRBJ1-2,ASSERIEQVYGYT
TRBD1,TRBV14,TRBJ2-3,ASSQDRGPDTQY
-,TRBV5-1,TRBJ1-2,ASSLAVSNYGYT
TRBD1,TRBV7-8,TRBJ1-3,ASSPGQGFGNTIY
TRBD2,TRBV7-9,TRBJ2-3,ASSLSSGRDTQY
TRBD1,TRBV5-1,TRBJ1-2,ASSLARGQDLRYGYT
TRBD2,TRBV15,TRBJ2-5,ATSSSGSQETQY
TRBD1,TRBV24-1,TRBJ2-1,ATSDRSTGQGKNEQF
-,TRBV20-1,TRBJ2-1,SALDAASPF
TRBD2,TRBV18,TRBJ2-3,ASSPPLAGGQADTQY
TRBD2,TRBV5-4,TRBJ2-3,ASSRPLSGGTDTQY
TRBD1,TRBV18,TRBJ1-3,ASSPPGQGLNTIY
TRBD2,TRBV29-1,TRBJ2-1,SVDAAGGAGEQF
-,TRBV11-2,TRBJ2-3,ASSLSAADTQY
-,TRBV6-6,TRBJ2-3,ASSSQGSTDTQY
TRBD1,TRBV19,TRBJ1-5,ASSFTGGTGNQPQH
TRBD2,TRBV11-2,TRBJ2-3,ASSLGTRTDTQY
TRBD1,TRBV2,TRBJ1-5,ASSEQGQGGQPQH
-,TRBV11-2,TRBJ1-4,ASSLGGTNEKLF
-,TRBV29-1,TRBJ1-2,SVEERGGGYT
TRBD2,TRBV5-1,TRBJ2-5,ASSFTAGGPQETQY
TRBD1,TRBV7-9,TRBJ1-2,ASSSAGTGSYGYT
TRBD2,TRBV29-1,TRBJ2-1,SAKPSGGYNEQF
TRBD2,TRBV11-2,TRBJ2-3,ASRASGDTQY